Listed here are 19 T cell receptor beta chains from one sample, sequenced in a study of blood T cell repertoires in COVID-19. Profiling relied on immunoSEQ multiplex PCR, and the TCRdb table lists in-frame clones only, not all of them. This table has tens of thousands of clones, 90% appearing once. The sequenced sample was peripheral blood. Source of these receptors: a human donor in a cohort sampled during active COVID-19.

The gene calls are TRBV5-6 and TRBJ1-5, with 12 bases that match TRBD1. There are 16 residues in the CDR3. Germline V gives CDR1 SGHDT, CDR2 YYEEEE. CDR3 region: CVIGTGGERGNQPQHF. The CDR3 nucleotides read TGTGTGATTGGGACAGGGGGCGAAAGGGGCAATCAGCCCCAGCATTTT.

V is TRBV2 and J is TRBJ1-2, with a possible D match to TRBD1 (5 bases). Germline-derived CDR1 and CDR2 are SNHLY and FYNNEI. This CDR3 comprises 17 residues. Between the trimmed V and J ends, which lost 3 bases and 6 bases, there was a span of 23 bases. CDR3 amino acids: CASSEWGEFSLRHGYTF. The CDR3 DNA reads TGTGCCAGCAGTGAGTGGGGGGAGTTTTCCCTTAGGCATGGCTACACCTTC.

This clone was detected only once. The rearrangement uses TRBV4-1 and TRBJ2-1; tentative D call: TRBD2 (7 bases). Per the germline V gene, CDR1 is MGHRA and CDR2 is YSYEKL. Trimming left V 1 base short and J 3 bases short, with 16 bases between. There are 17 residues in the CDR3. In DNA form, the CDR3 reads TGCGCCAGCAGCCAAGGACTGGGGGGGACACGCTACAATGAGCAGTTCTTC. Its protein product is CASSQGLGGTRYNEQFF.

The rearrangement uses TRBV28 and TRBJ2-2; the match to TRBD2 covers 8 bases. This CDR3 comprises 15 residues. Per the germline V gene, CDR1 is MDHEN and CDR2 is SYDVKM. Trimming took 5 bases from V and 6 from J; bases not matched to a gene: 8. CDR3 DNA sequence: TGTGCCAGCAGTACTCTGGGACTAGATGCCGGGGAGCTGTTTTTT. It is translated as CASSTLGLDAGELFF.

This clone was detected once. V gene TRBV7-7 combines with J gene TRBJ1-1, with D unclear. Germline CDR1 reads SSHAT; CDR2 reads FNYEAQ (reference sequence). The CDR3 covers 13 residues. V was cut by 6 bases and J by 4 bases, with 12 bases left in between. DNA for the CDR3: TGTGCCAGCAGTCGGACTTTCGGCACTGAAGCTTTCTTT. It translates to CASSRTFGTEAFF.

This clone has just one count. The chain has TRBV18 and TRBJ1-2; the D gene is possibly TRBD1 (5 bases). The CDR3 length is 14 residues. Germline-derived CDR1 and CDR2 are KGHSH and LQKENI. Trimming pared 1 base from V and 6 bases from J, leaving 12 bases between. CDR3 region: CASSPLAGTDGYTF. CDR3 coding DNA: TGTGCCAGCTCACCACTAGCCGGGACTGATGGCTACACCTTC.

The V gene is TRBV7-2, the J gene TRBJ2-5; possibly TRBD2 for D (6 bases). V was clipped by 3 bases and J by 5 bases, with 13 bases between them. The germline V gene encodes CDR1 SGHTA and CDR2 FQGNSA. The CDR3 contains 14 residues. The CDR3 reads CASSFGGRGETQYF. The CDR3 nucleotides read TGTGCCAGCAGCTTTGGAGGGCGGGGTGAGACCCAGTACTTC.

The chain joins TRBV7-2 to TRBJ2-3; maybe TRBD2 (6 bases). The V end was cut by 6 bases, the J end by 0 bases, with 13 bases between. Germline CDR1 and CDR2: SGHTA and FQGNSA. CDR3 size: 15 residues. The CDR3 DNA follows: TGTGCCAGCAGTTTGGACTACTTAAGCACAGATACGCAGTATTTT. Translation: CASSLDYLSTDTQYF.

The CDR3 nucleotides are TGTGCCAGCACCCCCAATAGCGGGAGCTCCTACAATGAGCAGTTCTTC. It codes for CASTPNSGSSYNEQFF. J is TRBJ2-1 and V is TRBV2, with 9 nucleotides matching TRBD2. Losses at the gene ends were 7 bases for V and 0 bases for J; bases not matched to a gene: 7. CDR3 size: 16 residues. Germline V CDR1 and CDR2: SNHLY, FYNNEI.

The chain joins TRBV11-1 to TRBJ2-7; the match to TRBD1 covers 7 bases. Germline V CDR1 and CDR2: SGHAT, FQDESV (reference sequence). V shed 5 bases and J 2 bases; nucleotides not matched to a gene: 6. This CDR3 is 14 amino acids long. The CDR3 coding sequence is TGTGCCAGCAGCGACAGGGAATCGACCTACGAGCAGTACTTC. Its translation is CASSDRESTYEQYF.

The sample holds one count of this clone. V is TRBV24-1 and J is TRBJ2-2; the match to TRBD2 covers 8 bases. Looked up from germline, CDR1 is KGHDR and CDR2 is SFDVKD. Trimming removed 4 bases from V and 0 bases from J; junction bases left unmatched: 6. The CDR3 consists of 17 residues. In nucleotides, the CDR3 is TGTGCCACCAGTGACCACACTAGCGGAGCGAACACCGGGGAGCTGTTTTTT. Translated, it gives CATSDHTSGANTGELFF.

CDR3 in DNA: TGTGCCAGCCGAAGGGCAGGACTAGCGGGGATCACCGGGGAGCTGTTTTTT. Amino acids: CASRRAGLAGITGELFF. The gene calls are TRBV11-2 and TRBJ2-2; TRBD2 aligns across 12 bases. Per germline, CDR1 SGHAT and CDR2 FQNNGV. The trim removed 8 bases at V and 4 bases at J, leaving 11 bases unmatched. The CDR3 runs to 17 residues.

The chain employs TRBV7-9 and TRBJ2-7, with TRBD1 matching 8 bases. This CDR3 is 16 amino acids long. Germline trimming cut 6 bases from V and 6 bases from J; bases unmatched to any gene: 16. Germline values: CDR1 SEHNR, CDR2 FQNEAQ (reference sequence). Written as DNA, the CDR3 is TGTGCCAGCAGTTTCTTACTCCAGGGGGCTTTGTTCGAGCAGTACTTC. As protein: CASSFLLQGALFEQYF.

This clone was seen just once. V usage is TRBV5-6 and J usage is TRBJ2-5; D gene uncertain. V was pared by 0 bases and J by 0 bases, with 6 bases between. This CDR3 is 14 amino acids long. The germline gives CDR1 SGHDT, CDR2 YYEEEE. The CDR3 spells CASSLVVDQETQYF. CDR3 nucleotides: TGTGCCAGCAGCTTGGTGGTAGACCAAGAGACCCAGTACTTC.

The V call is TRBV25-1, the J call TRBJ1-1; TRBD1 is a possible D gene (5 bases). CDR1 and CDR2 from the germline V gene are MGHDK and SYGVNS. The CDR3 is made up of 13 amino acids. Trimming shortened V by 9 bases and J by 1 base, and 12 bases separated the two germline ends. Written as DNA, the CDR3 is TGTGCCAGTTCCAATACAGGGAACACTGAAGCTTTCTTT. Amino acid sequence: CASSNTGNTEAFF.

This clone was recorded at least ten times. The rearrangement joins TRBV3-1 (or the pseudogene TRBV3-2) to TRBJ2-2; 11 nucleotides match TRBD2. CDR3 size: 16 residues. Germline CDR1 and CDR2: LGHDT and YNNKEL (reference sequence). V lost 2 bases, J lost 5 bases, and 4 bases stayed unmatched. The CDR3 DNA follows: TGTGCCAGCAGCCAATATATAGCGGGAGGGACCGGGGAGCTGTTTTTT. Residues: CASSQYIAGGTGELFF.

V is TRBV19 and J is TRBJ1-4; D is undetermined. V lost 4 bases and J lost 8, with 11 bases in between. The CDR3 is 13 amino acids. Germline-derived CDR1 and CDR2 are LNHDA and SQIVND (reference sequence). The CDR3 sequence: CASSTRQWEKLFF. The CDR3 DNA reads TGTGCCAGTAGTACACGACAATGGGAAAAACTGTTTTTT.

The CDR3 DNA follows: TGTGCCAGCAGTTACTCGAGTCGGTACAATTCACCCCTCCACTTT. Protein: CASSYSSRYNSPLHF. The chain combines TRBV6-2 or TRBV6-3 with TRBJ1-6; D ambiguous. Germline values: CDR1 MNHEY, CDR2 SVGEGT. The CDR3 contains 15 residues. V dropped 0 bases and J dropped 7 bases, with 10 bases sitting between them.

To note about this clone: Within the sample, other DNA sequences also encode this same CDR3. The chain combines TRBV18 with TRBJ2-3; D remains unclear. Germline V lookup: CDR1 KGHSH, CDR2 LQKENI. Trimming stripped 6 bases from V and 2 bases from J, with 9 bases between. The CDR3 contains 13 residues. This CDR3 is CASSPPNTDTQYF. The CDR3 DNA reads TGTGCCAGCTCCCCCCCCAACACAGATACGCAGTATTTT. The entire variable domain, with the rest obtained from reference TRBV18 and TRBJ2-3, is as follows: NAGVMQNPRHLVRRRGQEARLRCSPMKGHSHVYWYRQLPEEGLKFMVYLQKENIIDESGMPKERFSAEFPKEGPSILRIQQVVRGDSAAYFCASSPPNTDTQYFGPGTRLTVL.